The 21 T cell receptor beta chains below were found in one sample sequenced in a study of cytomegalovirus exposure and HLA in healthy donors. Both 60 Vbeta primers and 13 Jbeta primers went into the PCR. Measured with immunoSEQ multiplex PCR; TCRdb has only the in-frame clones, and not every one. This sample lists about 32,000 clones; its ten largest clones have approximately 4.8%. Material: PBMCs. The receptors were gathered from a female donor in good health and CMV-seronegative.

This chain links TRBV28 with TRBJ2-3, with 7 nucleotides matching TRBD2. This CDR3 has 16 amino acids. V lost 1 base and J lost 1; bases outside the gene matches: 5. Germline V lookup: CDR1 MDHEN, CDR2 SYDVKM. The CDR3 sequence: CASSLSRAGRTDTQYF. The CDR3 DNA reads as TGTGCCAGCAGTTTATCCCGAGCGGGGCGCACAGATACGCAGTATTTT.

The rearrangement joins TRBV27 to TRBJ2-1; the D gene is possibly TRBD2 (5 bases). The CDR3 is 13 amino acids. The V gene's germline CDR1 is MNHEY and CDR2 SMNVEV (reference sequence). V shed 6 bases and J shed 6 bases, with 12 bases lying between them. CDR3 coding DNA: TGTGCCAGCAGCCTGGACGGACTCAATGAGCAGTTCTTC. It yields the protein CASSLDGLNEQFF.

The CDR3 DNA is TGCGCCAGCAGCCAAGGGCCAGGCGACACAACCTACGAGCAGTACTTC. It specifies CASSQGPGDTTYEQYF. The chain joins TRBV4-3 to TRBJ2-7; D ambiguous. Germline loops: CDR1 LGHNA, CDR2 YSLEER. The CDR3 has 16 residues. Trimming stripped 1 base from V and 2 bases from J, with 15 bases between.

The genes are TRBV7-9 and TRBJ2-7; D is unclear. Germline V gene sequence: CDR1 SEHNR, CDR2 FQNEAQ (reference sequence). The CDR3 has 14 amino acids. Trimming removed 5 bases from V and 1 base from J, with 12 bases in between. The CDR3 bases are TGTGCCAGCAGCAGCACCCCACAGTCCTACGAGCAGTACTTC. It encodes CASSSTPQSYEQYF.

The chain links TRBV7-2 to TRBJ1-1, with D maybe TRBD1 (5 bases). This CDR3 spans 13 amino acids. The germline CDR1 and CDR2 sequences are SGHTA and FQGNSA. V was shortened by 5 bases and J by 1 base, with 8 bases between the two germline ends. As DNA, the CDR3 is TGTGCCAGCAGCCGTACAGGGAACACTGAAGCTTTCTTT. Its translation: CASSRTGNTEAFF.

The V call is TRBV5-5, the J call TRBJ1-2, with D tentatively TRBD1 (6 bases). In germline, CDR1 is SGHKS, CDR2 YYEKEE (reference sequence). This CDR3 contains 16 residues. Deletions cut 1 base from V and 4 bases from J, with 17 bases between. CDR3 region: CASSLFYRDTSYGYTF. In nucleotides, the CDR3 is TGTGCCAGCAGCTTGTTTTATAGGGACACCTCCTATGGCTACACCTTC.

The chain has TRBV19 and TRBJ2-7; TRBD1 aligns across 7 bases. Germline CDR1 is LNHDA and CDR2 is SQIVND (reference sequence). The CDR3 loop spans 14 amino acids. Trimming took 7 bases from V and 1 from J; bases not matched to a gene: 7. The CDR3 sequence is CASTTTGTSYEQYF. CDR3 nucleotides: TGTGCCAGTACCACGACAGGGACGTCCTACGAGCAGTACTTC.

V gene TRBV5-1 combines with J gene TRBJ2-7; 12 bases are shared with TRBD2. Germline loops: CDR1 SGHRS, CDR2 YFSETQ. CDR3 length equals 17 residues. The ends lost 4 bases at V and 2 bases at J; junction bases unmatched: 10. The CDR3 coding sequence is TGCGCCAGCAGCACGACGCCGACTAGCGGGGGCGCCTACGAGCAGTACTTC. This codes for CASSTTPTSGGAYEQYF. The variable domain in full, with the rest retrieved from reference TRBV5-1 and TRBJ2-7, is KAGVTQTPRYLIKTRGQQVTLSCSPISGHRSVSWYQQTPGQGLQFLFEYFSETQRNKGNFPGRFSGRQFSNSRSEMNVSTLELGDSALYLCASSTTPTSGGAYEQYFGPGTRLTVT.

The chain recombines TRBV5-1 with TRBJ1-1, with TRBD1 as a possible D gene (6 bases). This CDR3 spans 14 amino acids. The germline V gene has CDR1 SGHRS and CDR2 YFSETQ. Trimming left V 2 bases short and J 1 base short, with 9 bases between. The CDR3 DNA reads as TGCGCCAGCAGCTTACAGGGCCGGAACACTGAAGCTTTCTTT. It translates to CASSLQGRNTEAFF. The full variable domain, with the rest looked up from reference TRBV5-1 and TRBJ1-1, is KAGVTQTPRYLIKTRGQQVTLSCSPISGHRSVSWYQQTPGQGLQFLFEYFSETQRNKGNFPGRFSGRQFSNSRSEMNVSTLELGDSALYLCASSLQGRNTEAFFGQGTRLTVV.

The chain recombines TRBV5-4 with TRBJ1-2, with 7 nucleotides matching TRBD1. This CDR3 spans 15 amino acids. Germline loops: CDR1 SGHNT, CDR2 YYREEE (reference sequence). The V and J ends lost 4 bases and 4 bases, in that order; junction bases with no gene match: 10. The CDR3 region has the DNA TGTGCCAGCAGCGACACGGGACAGTTCCCCTATGGCTACACCTTC. It encodes CASSDTGQFPYGYTF. Variable domain in full (rest from reference TRBV5-4 and TRBJ1-2): ETGVTQSPTHLIKTRGQQVTLRCSSQSGHNTVSWYQQALGQGPQFIFQYYREEENGRGNFPPRFSGLQFPNYSSELNVNALELDDSALYLCASSDTGQFPYGYTFGSGTRLTVV.

The rearrangement links TRBV9 to TRBJ1-2; D ambiguous. The germline V and J ends were trimmed by 0 bases and 2 bases, with 11 bases remaining between them. Germline V gene data show CDR1 as SGDLS and CDR2 as YYNGEE. CDR3 length: 15 amino acids. The CDR3 DNA sequence: TGTGCCAGCAGCGTAGGCGAACTTTTCAACTATGGCTACACCTTC. Encoded protein: CASSVGELFNYGYTF.

V usage is TRBV18 and J usage is TRBJ2-1; D is possibly TRBD1 (5 bases). Trimming left V 3 bases short and J 7 bases short, with 19 bases between. The CDR3 runs to 16 residues. From germline, CDR1 is KGHSH and CDR2 LQKENI. Here the CDR3 reads CASSPLSVGKGNEQFF. For the CDR3, the DNA is TGTGCCAGCTCACCTTTGAGTGTGGGGAAGGGGAATGAGCAGTTCTTC.

The V call is TRBV6-5, the J call TRBJ1-6; tentatively, D is TRBD1 (5 bases). Trimming removed 3 bases from V and 5 bases from J, with 8 bases in between. CDR1 MNHEY and CDR2 SVGAGI come from the germline V gene. The CDR3 runs 14 residues. In nucleotides, the CDR3 is TGTGCCAGCAGTTATAAGGGGCATAATTCACCCCTCCACTTT. Translated, it gives CASSYKGHNSPLHF.

The genes are TRBV30 and TRBJ1-2; D is undetermined. V dropped 0 bases and J dropped 13 bases, with 15 bases sitting between them. The germline V gene has CDR1 GTSNPN and CDR2 SVGIG (reference sequence). The CDR3 contains 12 residues. CDR3 loop: CAWSVPPWLLTF. The CDR3 nucleotides are TGTGCCTGGAGTGTCCCCCCCTGGCTGCTCACCTTC.

V gene TRBV28 combines with J gene TRBJ2-1; D gene ambiguous. This CDR3 is built from 12 residues. Germline V gene sequence: CDR1 MDHEN, CDR2 SYDVKM. V lost 2 bases and J lost 7, with 6 bases in between. The CDR3 DNA sequence: TGTGCCAGCAGTTTACGTCGGAATGAGCAGTTCTTC. This codes for CASSLRRNEQFF.

In nucleotides, the CDR3 is TGTGCCAGCAGTTTAGACAGGGGTAATTCACCCCTCCACTTT. Protein product: CASSLDRGNSPLHF. The V gene is TRBV2, the J gene TRBJ1-6, with 8 bases fitting TRBD1. Germline CDR1 is SNHLY and CDR2 is FYNNEI. The CDR3 is 14 residues long. Trimming cost V 5 bases and J 6 bases; bases outside gene matches: 3. Combining the CDR3 with reference TRBV2 and TRBJ1-6 gives the whole variable domain EPEVTQTPSHQVTQMGQEVILRCVPISNHLYFYWYRQILGQKVEFLVSFYNNEISEKSEIFDDQFSVERPDGSNFTLKIRSTKLEDSAMYFCASSLDRGNSPLHFGNGTRLTVT.

The rearrangement joins TRBV7-3 to TRBJ2-5, with D possibly being TRBD1 (5 bases). The CDR3 runs 14 residues. The germline gives CDR1 SGHTA, CDR2 FQGTGA. Trimming removed 3 bases from V and 1 base from J, with 9 bases in between. The CDR3 coding sequence is TGTGCCAGCAGCTTCCAGGGAAGCCAAGAGACCCAGTACTTC. It translates to CASSFQGSQETQYF. The full variable domain, completed using reference TRBV7-3 and TRBJ2-5, is GAGVSQTPSNKVTEKGKYVELRCDPISGHTALYWYRQSLGQGPEFLIYFQGTGAADDSGLPNDRFFAVRPEGSVSTLKIQRTERGDSAVYLCASSFQGSQETQYFGPGTRLLVL.

The chain couples TRBV4-3 to TRBJ2-7; TRBD1 might be the D (7 bases). The CDR3 consists of 14 residues. Germline lookup yields CDR1 LGHNA and CDR2 YSLEER. The V and J ends lost 4 bases and 0 bases respectively, with 10 bases between them. The chain's CDR3 is CASSPGGGSYEQYF. DNA for the CDR3: TGCGCCAGCAGCCCAGGGGGAGGCTCCTACGAGCAGTACTTC.

This chain uses TRBV6-5 with TRBJ2-1; 8 bases are a match to TRBD2. The CDR3 sequence is 15 residues long. Germline CDR1 is MNHEY and CDR2 is SVGAGI. With 7 bases clipped from V and 4 bases from J, the junction kept 9 bases outside the gene matches. CDR3 DNA: TGTGCCAGCAACCGGGGGGCGGGGGGTTACAATGAGCAGTTCTTC. Translating it yields CASNRGAGGYNEQFF.

This chain links TRBV7-2 with TRBJ1-2; D unclear. The germline CDR1 and CDR2 sequences are SGHTA and FQGNSA. The ends were cut back, 5 bases at V and 3 bases at J, with 16 bases in the middle. The CDR3 runs 15 residues. In DNA, the CDR3 is TGTGCCAGCAGCACTCACAGCCTAGCAGACTATGGCTACACCTTC. Protein: CASSTHSLADYGYTF.

V gene TRBV11-2 combines with J gene TRBJ1-1; D is ambiguous. CDR3 length: 16 residues. Trimming shortened V by 5 bases and J by 6 bases, and 22 bases separated the two germline ends. Germline V lookup: CDR1 SGHAT, CDR2 FQNNGV. The CDR3 DNA sequence: TGTGCCAGCAGCCCTGCCGGACGGGGAATCCCCTCTGAAGCTTTCTTT. The encoded protein is CASSPAGRGIPSEAFF.